This T cell receptor beta chain was sequenced in a study of T cells in Graves' hyperthyroidism and ophthalmopathy. In the study overall: Blood from the periphery was taken at initial diagnosis, before any treatment. General observations from the study: Blood shared most expanded thyroid clonotypes above 0.001. Ophthalmopathy, as predicted by the model, came a median 6.5 months after the prediction.

PBMCs were collected from an approximately 9.3 ml volume of fresh peripheral blood. The germline CDR1 and CDR2 sequences are SGHTA and FQGNSA. The CDR3 has 11 amino acids. Trimming removed 1 base at V and 6 bases at J, with 2 bases between. On this clonotype itself: What it binds is not known. A single base is all that separates this from a far larger clone, so a read error is likely.

From RNA transcripts, TCR beta CDR3 regions were amplified. First-round RT-PCR with HTBI primers amplified the TCR CDR3 region. One entry per CDR3 protein, called by TCRdb with MiXCR from the multiplex PCR reads. The table has 500,000 to 650,000 distinct CDR3 sequences, roughly 18% seen once. The rearrangement links TRBV7-2 to TRBJ2-3; the D is unclear. Source material: blood. The source is a woman aged 18 to 35 with Graves' ophthalmopathy. The DNA for the CDR3 is TGTGCCAGCAGCTTAGACGATACGCAGTATTTT. Translation: CASSLDDTQYF.